A single sample gave rise to the 3 T cell receptor beta chains below, sequenced in a study of T cell clones after liver transplantation. Profiled with immunoSEQ multiplex PCR; TCRdb holds only in-frame clones, not every one. The sample shows just over 80,000 clones, 82% of them seen only once. The source was CD4+ T cells from blood, collected approximately 3.5 years after liver transplant. These receptors were obtained from a human patient who received a liver transplant. Among the T cells, some may be from the graft donor.

V gene TRBV28 combines with J gene TRBJ1-5, with D possibly matching TRBD1 (6 bases). V shed 5 bases and J shed 0 bases, with 14 bases lying between them. The CDR3 totals 16 residues. Germline CDR1 MDHEN, CDR2 SYDVKM. The CDR3: CASSPTRTASNQPQHF. CDR3 bases: TGTGCCAGCAGTCCTACTAGGACAGCTAGCAATCAGCCCCAGCATTTT.

The chain couples TRBV18 to TRBJ2-3; D remains ambiguous. CDR3 length: 12 residues. The germline V gene has CDR1 KGHSH and CDR2 LQKENI. Trimming stripped 4 bases from V and 2 bases from J, with 4 bases between. The CDR3 DNA reads TGTGCCAGCTCACGACCCACAGATACGCAGTATTTT. This gives the protein CASSRPTDTQYF.

This sequence joins TRBV5-1 and TRBJ1-4, with D perhaps TRBD1 (5 bases). Trimming took off 4 bases at V and 3 bases at J, with 16 bases between the two ends. This CDR3 has 16 amino acids. CDR1 is SGHRS and CDR2 is YFSETQ in the germline V gene. CDR3 protein: CASSPGPGNANEKLFF. The CDR3 DNA is TGCGCCAGCAGCCCGGGGCCAGGGAACGCTAATGAAAAACTGTTTTTT.